This passage covers 17 T cell receptor beta chains from one sample sequenced in a study of cytomegalovirus exposure and HLA in healthy donors. Use of 60 Vbeta and 13 Jbeta primers characterized the PCR. Libraries were prepared by immunoSEQ multiplex PCR; TCRdb keeps only in-frame clonotypes and omits some of them. The sample includes 120,000 to 150,000 clones, approximately 79% seen only once; the top ten take approximately 6.9%. Material: PBMCs. All receptors derive from a middle-aged woman in good health and CMV-seropositive.

The chain employs TRBV5-1 and TRBJ1-1, with 8 bases fitting TRBD1. J was trimmed by 5 bases and V by 1 base; bases with no gene match: 4. This CDR3 spans 14 amino acids. CDR1 is SGHRS and CDR2 is YFSETQ in the germline V gene. In DNA, the CDR3 is TGCGCCAGCAGCTTGCAGGGGGCGCAGACTGAAGCTTTCTTT. This sequence encodes CASSLQGAQTEAFF.

The chain links TRBV19 to TRBJ1-1, with D uncertain. Germline V lookup: CDR1 LNHDA, CDR2 SQIVND (reference sequence). The CDR3 loop spans 13 amino acids. Trimming removed 3 bases at V and 0 bases at J, with 5 bases between. This CDR3 reads CASSINVNTEAFF. Written as DNA, the CDR3 is TGTGCCAGTAGTATCAATGTGAACACTGAAGCTTTCTTT.

V usage is TRBV25-1 and J usage is TRBJ2-1, with 7 bases aligning to TRBD2. The germline V gene has CDR1 MGHDK and CDR2 SYGVNS. J was trimmed by 1 base and V by 10 bases; bases with no gene match: 10. This CDR3 has 15 residues. The CDR3 sequence: CATGGGAGSYNEQFF. The CDR3 DNA follows: TGTGCCACCGGGGGTGGAGCGGGGTCCTACAATGAGCAGTTCTTC.

The chain's CDR3 is CASSYTELNTEAFF. The CDR3 nucleotides are TGTGCCAGCAGTTATACGGAGCTGAACACTGAAGCTTTCTTT. The gene calls are TRBV6-6 and TRBJ1-1; D unclear. Germline CDR1 reads MNHNY; CDR2 reads SVGAGI (reference sequence). The CDR3 runs to 14 residues. V lost 3 bases and J lost 0, with 8 bases in between.

Note on this clone: A junction end diverges from the germline sequence, so it may reflect a read error. This sequence joins TRBV5-4 and TRBJ2-7; D perhaps matches TRBD2 (6 bases). The CDR3 totals 9 residues. Germline V gene data show CDR1 as SGHNT and CDR2 as YYREEE (reference sequence). CDR3 sequence reads: CARGTRSNF. The CDR3, as DNA: TGTGCCAGAGGGACTCGGAGCAACTTC.

This clone was counted once. This chain joins TRBV9 and TRBJ1-4; 9 bases agree with TRBD1. Germline lookup yields CDR1 SGDLS and CDR2 YYNGEE. With V trimmed by 6 bases and J by 7 bases, 19 bases remained unmatched. There are 18 residues in the CDR3. This CDR3 reads CASTKGQGNGPGSEKLFF. The CDR3 DNA reads TGTGCCAGCACTAAGGGACAGGGTAACGGACCCGGGAGTGAAAAACTGTTTTTT. Variable domain in full (rest from reference TRBV9 and TRBJ1-4): DSGVTQTPKHLITATGQRVTLRCSPRSGDLSVYWYQQSLDQGLQFLIQYYNGEERAKGNILERFSAQQFPDLHSELNLSSLELGDSALYFCASTKGQGNGPGSEKLFFGSGTQLSVL.

This clone occurred once. The chain carries TRBV30 and TRBJ2-7; 14 bases fit TRBD2. The CDR3 is 13 amino acids. The germline V gene has CDR1 GTSNPN and CDR2 SVGIG (reference sequence). The V and J ends lost 7 bases and 6 bases, in that order; junction bases with no gene match: 5. The DNA for the CDR3 is TGTGCCTTGACTAGCGGGGGGGAACGCGAGCAGTACTTC. Protein: CALTSGGEREQYF.

This rearrangement joins TRBV11-1 to TRBJ1-1; no firm D call. The CDR3 spans 13 residues. Trimming stripped 1 base from V and 1 base from J, with 4 bases between. Germline assignment: CDR1 SGHAT and CDR2 FQDESV (reference sequence). The CDR3 is CASSLGQNTEAFF. CDR3 sequence (DNA): TGTGCCAGCAGCTTAGGGCAGAACACTGAAGCTTTCTTT.

This clone was detected once. DNA for the CDR3: TGCAGCGTTGCCGCGGGGGGGCGATCCTACAATGAGCAGTTCTTC. The encoded protein is CSVAAGGRSYNEQFF. The chain carries TRBV29-1 and TRBJ2-1; 9 nucleotides align to TRBD2. This CDR3 contains 15 residues. Unmatched junction bases numbered 5, after V lost 4 bases and J lost 1 base. Germline CDR1 SQVTM, CDR2 ANQGSEA.

This clone was detected only a few times. V is TRBV6-6 and J is TRBJ2-7; 9 nucleotides line up with TRBD1. The germline V gene encodes CDR1 MNHNY and CDR2 SVGAGI (reference sequence). The J segment lost 4 bases and the V segment lost 5 bases, leaving 6 bases of the junction unmatched. The CDR3 contains 14 residues. The CDR3 DNA reads TGTGCCAGCAGTCACCGGGACAGGGTATACGAGCAGTACTTC. The encoded protein is CASSHRDRVYEQYF.

In the case of this clone: In the same sample, other DNA sequences code for this CDR3. The genes are TRBV30 and TRBJ1-1, with D perhaps TRBD1 (6 bases). Deletions cut 2 bases from V and 2 bases from J, with 9 bases between. Germline loops: CDR1 GTSNPN, CDR2 SVGIG (reference sequence). The CDR3 contains 13 residues. The CDR3 coding sequence is TGTGCCTGGAGTTCAGGGGTAAACACTGAAGCTTTCTTT. This gives the protein CAWSSGVNTEAFF.

The chain couples TRBV5-1 to TRBJ2-2; D unclear. Per germline, CDR1 SGHRS and CDR2 YFSETQ. This CDR3 spans 13 amino acids. V shed 6 bases and J shed 4 bases, with 10 bases lying between them. CDR3 sequence: CASTLSGTGELFF. CDR3 DNA sequence: TGCGCCAGCACGTTATCGGGCACCGGGGAGCTGTTTTTT.

This rearrangement joins TRBV5-1 to TRBJ2-1; D may be TRBD1 (5 bases). The CDR3 consists of 13 residues. The germline V and J ends were trimmed by 6 bases and 13 bases, with 20 bases remaining between them. Germline V CDR1 and CDR2: SGHRS, YFSETQ. The CDR3 is CASTREQNANQFF. The CDR3 nucleotides are TGCGCCAGCACCAGGGAACAAAACGCAAATCAGTTCTTC.

The chain joins TRBV5-4 to TRBJ1-1; the D is unclear. V gave up 2 bases and J gave up 1 base, with 12 bases separating them. The CDR3 runs to 15 residues. Germline CDR1 SGHNT, CDR2 YYREEE (reference sequence). CDR3 amino acids: CASSFSVRKNTEAFF. The CDR3 coding sequence is TGTGCCAGCAGCTTCAGCGTCAGAAAGAACACTGAAGCTTTCTTT.

This clone was counted between two and nine times. The CDR3 region is CASRAGGRYEQYF. In DNA, the CDR3 is TGTGCCAGCAGGGCAGGGGGCCGCTACGAGCAGTACTTC. The V gene is TRBV2, the J gene TRBJ2-7; 8 bases fit TRBD1. The V and J ends lost 6 bases and 3 bases, in that order; junction bases with no gene match: 4. Germline V gene sequence: CDR1 SNHLY, CDR2 FYNNEI. The length of the CDR3 is 13 residues.

The V and J genes are TRBV7-2 and TRBJ2-5; TRBD1 matches 9 bases. The J call may be incorrect, as the DNA end agrees better with TRBJ2-7. The CDR3 has 13 residues. Germline V gene lookup returns CDR1 SGHTA and CDR2 FQGNSA. Here the CDR3 reads CASRTGGPYEQYF. DNA of the CDR3: TGTGCCAGCCGAACAGGGGGCCCCTACGAGCAGTACTTC.

There are a few counts of this clone. The V gene is TRBV19, the J gene TRBJ1-1; 7 bases line up with TRBD1. CDR1 and CDR2 from the germline V gene are LNHDA and SQIVND (reference sequence). V was clipped by 3 bases and J by 1 base; unmatched bases: 5. This CDR3 contains 15 residues. The CDR3 is CASSITGDTNTEAFF. DNA for the CDR3: TGTGCCAGTAGTATTACAGGGGACACGAACACTGAAGCTTTCTTT.